Below, one T cell receptor (beta chain) is given with its context. This entry comes from a study of T cell changes during pregnancy in multiple sclerosis. The table came from immunoSEQ multiplex PCR; TCRdb's copy has only in-frame clones and leaves some out. Of approximately 99,000 clones in the sample, about nine tenths were seen once. After removal of 7 bases from V and 3 bases from J, the junction contained 5 bases not matched to a gene. From germline, CDR1 is LNHDA and CDR2 SQIVND (reference sequence). The CDR3 covers 15 residues. The sample was peripheral blood, taken in the second trimester of pregnancy. This chain uses TRBV19 with TRBJ2-2; 10 positions agree with TRBD1. The source of this sequence is a female donor in good health, enrolled as a control in a pregnancy study. The CDR3 sequence: CASTKTGGDTGELFF. CDR3 nucleotides: TGTGCCAGTACTAAGACAGGGGGCGACACCGGGGAGCTGTTTTTT.